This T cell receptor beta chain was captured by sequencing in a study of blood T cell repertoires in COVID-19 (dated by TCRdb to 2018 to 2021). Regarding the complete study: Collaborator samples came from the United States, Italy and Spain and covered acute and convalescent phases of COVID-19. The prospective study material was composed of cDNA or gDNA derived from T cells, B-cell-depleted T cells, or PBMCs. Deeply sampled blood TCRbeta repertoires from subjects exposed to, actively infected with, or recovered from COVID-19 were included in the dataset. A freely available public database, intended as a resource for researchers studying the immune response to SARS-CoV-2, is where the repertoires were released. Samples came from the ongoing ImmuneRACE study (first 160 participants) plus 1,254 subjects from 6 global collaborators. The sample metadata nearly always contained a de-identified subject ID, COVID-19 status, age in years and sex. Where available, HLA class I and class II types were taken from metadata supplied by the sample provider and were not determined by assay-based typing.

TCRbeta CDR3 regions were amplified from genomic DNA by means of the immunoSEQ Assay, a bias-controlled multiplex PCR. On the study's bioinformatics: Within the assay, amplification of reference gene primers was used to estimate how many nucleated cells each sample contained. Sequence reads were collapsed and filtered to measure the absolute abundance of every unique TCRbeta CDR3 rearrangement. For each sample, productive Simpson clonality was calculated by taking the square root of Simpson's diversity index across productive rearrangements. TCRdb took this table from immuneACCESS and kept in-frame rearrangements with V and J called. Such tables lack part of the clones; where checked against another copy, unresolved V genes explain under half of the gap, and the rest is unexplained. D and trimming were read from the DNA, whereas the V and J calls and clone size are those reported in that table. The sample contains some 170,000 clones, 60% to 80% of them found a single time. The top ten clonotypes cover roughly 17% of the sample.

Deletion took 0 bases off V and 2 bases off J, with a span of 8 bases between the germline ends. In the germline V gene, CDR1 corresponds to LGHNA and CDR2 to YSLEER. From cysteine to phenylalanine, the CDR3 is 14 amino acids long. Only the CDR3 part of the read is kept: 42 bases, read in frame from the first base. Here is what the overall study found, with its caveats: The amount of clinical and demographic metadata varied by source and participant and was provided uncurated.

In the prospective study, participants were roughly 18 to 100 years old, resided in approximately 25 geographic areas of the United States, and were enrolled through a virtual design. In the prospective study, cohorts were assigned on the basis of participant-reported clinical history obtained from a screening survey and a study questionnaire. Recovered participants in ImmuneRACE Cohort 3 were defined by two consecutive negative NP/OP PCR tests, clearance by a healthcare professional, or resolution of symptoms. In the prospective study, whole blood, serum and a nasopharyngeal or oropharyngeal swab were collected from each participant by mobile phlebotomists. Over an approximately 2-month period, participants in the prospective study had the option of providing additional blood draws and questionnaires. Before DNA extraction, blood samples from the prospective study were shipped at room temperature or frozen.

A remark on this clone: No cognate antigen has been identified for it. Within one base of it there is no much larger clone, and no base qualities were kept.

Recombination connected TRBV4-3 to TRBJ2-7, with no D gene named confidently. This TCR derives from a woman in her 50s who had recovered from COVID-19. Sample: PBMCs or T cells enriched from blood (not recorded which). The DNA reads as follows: TGCGCCAGCAGCCAAGAGGTGCAGACCTACGAGCAGTACTTC. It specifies CASSQEVQTYEQYF.